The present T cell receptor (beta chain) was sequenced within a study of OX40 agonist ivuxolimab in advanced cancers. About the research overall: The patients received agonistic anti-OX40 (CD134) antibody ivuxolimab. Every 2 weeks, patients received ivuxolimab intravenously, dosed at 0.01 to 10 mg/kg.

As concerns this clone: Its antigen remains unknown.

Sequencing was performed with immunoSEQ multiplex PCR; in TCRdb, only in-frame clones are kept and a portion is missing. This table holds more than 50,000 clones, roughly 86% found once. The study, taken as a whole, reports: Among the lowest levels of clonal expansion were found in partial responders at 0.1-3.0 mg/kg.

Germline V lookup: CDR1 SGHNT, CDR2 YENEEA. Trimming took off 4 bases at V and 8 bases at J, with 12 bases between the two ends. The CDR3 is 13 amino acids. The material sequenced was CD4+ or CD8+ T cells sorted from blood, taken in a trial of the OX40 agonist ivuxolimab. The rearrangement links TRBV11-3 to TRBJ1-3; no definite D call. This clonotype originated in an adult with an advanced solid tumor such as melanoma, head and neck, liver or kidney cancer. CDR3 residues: CASSSRWRDTIYF. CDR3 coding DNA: TGTGCCAGCAGCTCCCGATGGAGAGACACCATATATTTT.